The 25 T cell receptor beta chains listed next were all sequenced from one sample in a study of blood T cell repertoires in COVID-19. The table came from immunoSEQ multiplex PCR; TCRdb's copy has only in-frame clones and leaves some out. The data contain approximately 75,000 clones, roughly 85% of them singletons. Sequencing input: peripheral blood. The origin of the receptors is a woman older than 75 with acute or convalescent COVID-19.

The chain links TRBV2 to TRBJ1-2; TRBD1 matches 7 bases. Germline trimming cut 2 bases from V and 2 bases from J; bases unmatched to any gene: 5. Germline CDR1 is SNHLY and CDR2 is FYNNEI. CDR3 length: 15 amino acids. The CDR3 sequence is CASSEMAGGNYGYTF. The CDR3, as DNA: TGTGCCAGCAGTGAAATGGCAGGGGGAAACTATGGCTACACCTTC.

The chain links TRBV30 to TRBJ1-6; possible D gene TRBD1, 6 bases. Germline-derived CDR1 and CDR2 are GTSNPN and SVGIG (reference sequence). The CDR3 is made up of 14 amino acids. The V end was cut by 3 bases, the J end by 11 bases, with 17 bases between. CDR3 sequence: CAWSSGGGDAPLHF. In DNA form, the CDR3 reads TGTGCCTGGAGCTCTGGAGGGGGGGACGCACCCCTCCACTTT.

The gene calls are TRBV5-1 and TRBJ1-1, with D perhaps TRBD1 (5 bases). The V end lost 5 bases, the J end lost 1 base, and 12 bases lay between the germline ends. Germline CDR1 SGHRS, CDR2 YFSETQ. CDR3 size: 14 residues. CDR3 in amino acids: CASSSLGANTEAFF. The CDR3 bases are TGCGCCAGCAGTTCCTTAGGGGCGAACACTGAAGCTTTCTTT.

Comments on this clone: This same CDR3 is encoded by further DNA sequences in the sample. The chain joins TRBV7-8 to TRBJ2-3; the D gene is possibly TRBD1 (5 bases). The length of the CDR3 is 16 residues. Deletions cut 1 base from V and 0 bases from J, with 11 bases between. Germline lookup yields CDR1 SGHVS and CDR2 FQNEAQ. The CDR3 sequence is CASSLVQGSSTDTQYF. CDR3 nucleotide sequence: TGTGCCAGCAGCTTAGTCCAGGGCTCTAGCACAGATACGCAGTATTTT. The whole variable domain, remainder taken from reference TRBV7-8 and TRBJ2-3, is GAGVSQSPRYKVAKRGQDVALRCDPISGHVSLFWYQQALGQGPEFLTYFQNEAQLDKSGLPSDRFFAERPEGSVSTLKIQRTQQEDSAVYLCASSLVQGSSTDTQYFGPGTRLTVL.

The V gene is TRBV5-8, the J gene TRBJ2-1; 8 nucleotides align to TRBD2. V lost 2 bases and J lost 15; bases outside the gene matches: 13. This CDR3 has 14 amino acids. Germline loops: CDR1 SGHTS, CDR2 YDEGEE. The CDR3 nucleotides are TGTGCCAGCAGCTTTAAGAACGGGGGGGCAAAAGCGTTCTTC. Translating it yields CASSFKNGGAKAFF.

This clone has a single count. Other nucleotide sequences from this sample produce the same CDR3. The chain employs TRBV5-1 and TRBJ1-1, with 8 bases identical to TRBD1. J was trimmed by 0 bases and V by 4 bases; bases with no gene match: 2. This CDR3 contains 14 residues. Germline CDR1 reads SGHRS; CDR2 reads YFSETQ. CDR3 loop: CASSEGQVNTEAFF. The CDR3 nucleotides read TGCGCCAGCAGCGAGGGACAGGTGAACACTGAAGCTTTCTTT. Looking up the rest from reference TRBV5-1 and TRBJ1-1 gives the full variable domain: KAGVTQTPRYLIKTRGQQVTLSCSPISGHRSVSWYQQTPGQGLQFLFEYFSETQRNKGNFPGRFSGRQFSNSRSEMNVSTLELGDSALYLCASSEGQVNTEAFFGQGTRLTVV.

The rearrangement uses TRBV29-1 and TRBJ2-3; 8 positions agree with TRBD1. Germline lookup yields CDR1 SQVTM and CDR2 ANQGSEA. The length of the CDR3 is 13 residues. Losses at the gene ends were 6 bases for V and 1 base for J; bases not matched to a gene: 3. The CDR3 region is CSVQGAGTDTQYF. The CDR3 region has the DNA TGCAGCGTCCAGGGGGCCGGCACAGATACGCAGTATTTT.

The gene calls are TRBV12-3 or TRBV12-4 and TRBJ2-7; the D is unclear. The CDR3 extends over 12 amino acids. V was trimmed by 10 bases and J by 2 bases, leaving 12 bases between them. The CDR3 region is CATSGNPYEQYF. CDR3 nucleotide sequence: TGTGCCACTTCAGGAAACCCCTACGAGCAGTACTTC.

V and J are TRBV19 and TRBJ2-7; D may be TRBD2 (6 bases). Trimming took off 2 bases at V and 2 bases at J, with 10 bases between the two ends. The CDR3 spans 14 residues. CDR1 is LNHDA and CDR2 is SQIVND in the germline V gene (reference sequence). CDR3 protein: CASSIRGGTYEQYF. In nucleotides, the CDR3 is TGTGCCAGTAGTATACGTGGGGGGACCTACGAGCAGTACTTC.

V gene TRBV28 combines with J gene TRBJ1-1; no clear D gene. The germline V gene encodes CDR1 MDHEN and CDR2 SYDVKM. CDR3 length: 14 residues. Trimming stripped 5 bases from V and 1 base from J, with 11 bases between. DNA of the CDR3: TGTGCCAGCAGTCCCCCTAGGCCGAACACTGAAGCTTTCTTT. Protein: CASSPPRPNTEAFF.

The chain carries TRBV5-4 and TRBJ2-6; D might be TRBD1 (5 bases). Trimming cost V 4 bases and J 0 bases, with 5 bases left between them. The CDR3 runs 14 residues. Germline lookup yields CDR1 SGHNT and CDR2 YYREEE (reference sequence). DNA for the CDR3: TGTGCCAGCAGCGACAGCTCTGGGGCCAACGTCCTGACTTTC. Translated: CASSDSSGANVLTF.

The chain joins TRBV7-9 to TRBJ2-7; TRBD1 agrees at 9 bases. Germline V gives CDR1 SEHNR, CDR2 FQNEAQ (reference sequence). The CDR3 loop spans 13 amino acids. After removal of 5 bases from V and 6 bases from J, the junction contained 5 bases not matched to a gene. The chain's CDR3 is CASSRDRVGEQYF. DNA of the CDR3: TGTGCCAGCAGCCGGGACAGGGTGGGCGAGCAGTACTTC.

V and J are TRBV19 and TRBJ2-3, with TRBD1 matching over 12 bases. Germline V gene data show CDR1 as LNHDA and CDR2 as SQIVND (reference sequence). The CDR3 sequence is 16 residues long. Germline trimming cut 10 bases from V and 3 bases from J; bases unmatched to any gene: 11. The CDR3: CATRDRGPLRTDTQYF. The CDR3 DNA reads TGTGCCACGAGGGACAGGGGGCCATTAAGAACAGATACGCAGTATTTT. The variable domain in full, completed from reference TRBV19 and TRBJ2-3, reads DGGITQSPKYLFRKEGQNVTLSCEQNLNHDAMYWYRQDPGQGLRLIYYSQIVNDFQKGDIAEGYSVSREKKESFPLTVTSAQKNPTAFYLCATRDRGPLRTDTQYFGPGTRLTVL.

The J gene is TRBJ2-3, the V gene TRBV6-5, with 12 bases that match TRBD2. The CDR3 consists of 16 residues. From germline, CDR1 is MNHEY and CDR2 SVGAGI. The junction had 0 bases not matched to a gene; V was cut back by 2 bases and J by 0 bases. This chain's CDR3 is CASSYGTSGSTDTQYF. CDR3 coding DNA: TGTGCCAGCAGTTACGGGACTAGCGGGAGCACAGATACGCAGTATTTT.

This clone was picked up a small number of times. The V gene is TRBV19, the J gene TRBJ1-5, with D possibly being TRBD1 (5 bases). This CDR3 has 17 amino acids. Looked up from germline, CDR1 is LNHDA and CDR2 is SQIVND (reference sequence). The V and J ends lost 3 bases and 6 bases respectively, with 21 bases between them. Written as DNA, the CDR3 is TGTGCCAGTAGTATTCGGCCAACTCAGGGTTTGCCTCAGCCCCAGCATTTT. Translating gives CASSIRPTQGLPQPQHF.

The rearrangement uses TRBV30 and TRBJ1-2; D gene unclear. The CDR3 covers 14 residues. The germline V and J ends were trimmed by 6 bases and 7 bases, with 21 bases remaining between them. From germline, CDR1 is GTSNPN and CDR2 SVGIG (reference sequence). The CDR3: CACPPAALLTGYTF. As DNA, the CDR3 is TGTGCCTGTCCTCCTGCCGCGCTTTTAACTGGCTACACCTTC.

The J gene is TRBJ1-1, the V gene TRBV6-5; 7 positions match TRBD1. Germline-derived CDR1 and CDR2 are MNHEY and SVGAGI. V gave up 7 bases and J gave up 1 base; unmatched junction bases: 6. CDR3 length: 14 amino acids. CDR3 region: CASNLQGQNTEAFF. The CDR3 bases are TGTGCCAGCAACCTACAGGGGCAGAACACTGAAGCTTTCTTT.

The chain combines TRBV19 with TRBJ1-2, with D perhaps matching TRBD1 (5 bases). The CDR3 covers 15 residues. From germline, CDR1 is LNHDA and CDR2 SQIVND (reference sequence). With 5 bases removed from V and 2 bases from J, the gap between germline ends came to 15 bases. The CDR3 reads CASSLSGEQNYGYTF. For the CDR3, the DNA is TGTGCCAGTAGTCTCTCGGGGGAACAAAACTATGGCTACACCTTC.

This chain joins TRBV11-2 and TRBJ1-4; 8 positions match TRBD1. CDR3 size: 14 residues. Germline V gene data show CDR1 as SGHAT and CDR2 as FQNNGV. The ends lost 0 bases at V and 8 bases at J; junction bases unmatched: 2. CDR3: CASSLEQGEEKLFF. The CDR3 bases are TGTGCCAGCAGCTTAGAACAGGGGGAGGAAAAACTGTTTTTT. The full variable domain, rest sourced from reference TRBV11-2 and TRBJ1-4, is EAGVAQSPRYKIIEKRQSVAFWCNPISGHATLYWYQQILGQGPKLLIQFQNNGVVDDSQLPKDRFSAERLKGVDSTLKIQPAKLEDSAVYLCASSLEQGEEKLFFGSGTQLSVL.

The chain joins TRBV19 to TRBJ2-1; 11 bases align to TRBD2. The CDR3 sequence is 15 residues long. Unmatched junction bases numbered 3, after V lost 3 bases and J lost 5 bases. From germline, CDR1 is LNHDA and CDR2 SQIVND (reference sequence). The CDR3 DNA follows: TGTGCCAGTAGTATTGGACTAGCGGGTAACAATGAGCAGTTCTTC. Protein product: CASSIGLAGNNEQFF.

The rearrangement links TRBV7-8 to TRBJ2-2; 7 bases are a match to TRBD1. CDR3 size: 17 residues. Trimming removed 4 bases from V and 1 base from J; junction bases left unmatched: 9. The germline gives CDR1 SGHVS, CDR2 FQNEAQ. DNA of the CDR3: TGTGCCAGCAGCTCGGCAACAGGGGCCCGGAACACCGGGGAGCTGTTTTTT. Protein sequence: CASSSATGARNTGELFF.

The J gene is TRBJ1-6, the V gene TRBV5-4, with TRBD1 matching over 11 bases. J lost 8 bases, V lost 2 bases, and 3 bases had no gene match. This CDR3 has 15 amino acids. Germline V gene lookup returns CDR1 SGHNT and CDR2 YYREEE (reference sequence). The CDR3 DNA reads TGTGCCAGCAGCTTTGGGGACAGGGGGTATTCACCCCTCCACTTT. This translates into CASSFGDRGYSPLHF.

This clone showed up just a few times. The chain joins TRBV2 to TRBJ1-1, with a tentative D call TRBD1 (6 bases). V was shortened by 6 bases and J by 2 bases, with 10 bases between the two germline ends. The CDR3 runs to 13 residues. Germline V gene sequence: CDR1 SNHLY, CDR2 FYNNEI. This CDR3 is CASRDSQNTEAFF. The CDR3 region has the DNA TGTGCCAGCAGGGACAGTCAAAACACTGAAGCTTTCTTT.

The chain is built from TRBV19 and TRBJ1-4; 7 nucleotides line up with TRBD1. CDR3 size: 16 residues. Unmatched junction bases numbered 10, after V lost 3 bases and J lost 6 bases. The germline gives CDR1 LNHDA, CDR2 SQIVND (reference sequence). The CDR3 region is CASSMGPDRADEKLFF. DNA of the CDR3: TGTGCCAGTAGTATGGGGCCTGACAGGGCAGATGAAAAACTGTTTTTT.

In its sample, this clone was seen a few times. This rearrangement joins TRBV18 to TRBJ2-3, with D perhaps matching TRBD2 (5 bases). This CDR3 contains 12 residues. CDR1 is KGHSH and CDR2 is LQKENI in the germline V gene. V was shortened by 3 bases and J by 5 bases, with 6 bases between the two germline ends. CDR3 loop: CASSPREDTQYF. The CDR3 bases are TGTGCCAGCTCACCTCGGGAAGATACGCAGTATTTT.